One and the same sample provided the 20 T cell receptor beta chains below, sequenced in a study of CD8 T cells in ankylosing spondylitis. A single record per CDR3 protein comes from TCRdb applying MiXCR to the 5' RACE reads. The sample holds under 200,000 distinct CDR3 sequences, over 10% seen once. Sequencing was done on a sample of blood, either unsorted or a sorted T cell fraction (not recorded which). The receptors were gathered from a female donor with ankylosing spondylitis or in good health (not recorded which).

This clonotype was observed a handful of times. This chain joins TRBV7-2 and TRBJ2-3; the D call may be TRBD1 or TRBD2 (5 bases each). Germline CDR1 reads SGHTA; CDR2 reads FQGNSA. The CDR3 is 14 amino acids. Trimming stripped 9 bases from V and 0 bases from J, with 13 bases between. CDR3 bases: TGTGCCAGTCAGCTTCGGGGCAGCACAGATACGCAGTATTTT. The encoded protein is CASQLRGSTDTQYF.

In its sample, this clonotype was seen many times. The chain recombines TRBV24-1 with TRBJ2-1; D is possibly TRBD1 or TRBD2 (5 bases each). V dropped 3 bases and J dropped 3 bases, with 11 bases sitting between them. This CDR3 comprises 15 residues. Germline CDR1 KGHDR, CDR2 SFDVKD. This CDR3 is CATSDHRDGYNEQFF. The CDR3 DNA is TGTGCCACCAGTGATCACCGGGACGGCTACAATGAGCAGTTCTTC.

The J gene is TRBJ2-7, the V gene TRBV12-3 or TRBV12-4, with D possibly being TRBD2 (6 bases). There are 16 residues in the CDR3. Trimming took off 4 bases at V and 4 bases at J, with 20 bases between the two ends. CDR3 sequence: CASSSTTSREVYEQYF. As DNA, the CDR3 is TGTGCCAGCAGTTCAACGACTAGTCGGGAAGTTTACGAGCAGTACTTC.

This clonotype occurred a few times. The chain employs TRBV20-1 and TRBJ2-7; the D gene could be TRBD1 or TRBD2 (5 bases each). Germline CDR1 is DFQATT and CDR2 is SNEGSKA (reference sequence). V lost 3 bases and J 7 bases, leaving 13 bases between the germline ends. The CDR3 runs to 12 residues. The CDR3 reads CSARGPGWEQYF. The CDR3 nucleotides read TGCAGTGCTAGGGGACCAGGATGGGAGCAGTACTTC.

This clonotype came up many times. The chain has TRBV12-3 or TRBV12-4 and TRBJ1-4; 7 bases are shared with TRBD1. CDR3 length: 14 amino acids. J lost 7 bases, V lost 2 bases, and 4 bases had no gene match. Written as DNA, the CDR3 is TGTGCCAGCAGTTTAATGGCAGGGGGTGAAAAACTGTTTTTT. It is translated as CASSLMAGGEKLFF.

This clonotype was recorded many times. J is TRBJ2-3 and V is TRBV7-2, with no clear D. Germline assignment: CDR1 SGHTA and CDR2 FQGNSA. The CDR3 is 12 amino acids. The V gene lost 2 bases and the J gene lost 5 bases, with 5 bases spanning the gap. CDR3 bases: TGTGCCAGCAGCTTATTCTTAGATACGCAGTATTTT. This translates into CASSLFLDTQYF.

This clonotype was found many times. The chain joins TRBV29-1 to TRBJ1-1; D gene ambiguous. Germline CDR1 is SQVTM and CDR2 is ANQGSEA. The CDR3 is 13 amino acids. Trimming pared 5 bases from V and 1 base from J, leaving 11 bases between. The CDR3 is CSVSSQENTEAFF. The CDR3 region has the DNA TGCAGCGTTTCTTCGCAGGAGAACACTGAAGCTTTCTTT.

This clonotype showed up many times. Germline and junction disagree at one end, which may indicate a read error. Here the CDR3 reads CASSLAKNIQYF. The DNA for the CDR3 is TGTGCCAGCAGTCTAGCCAAAAACATTCAGTACTTC. The chain recombines TRBV12-3 or TRBV12-4 with TRBJ2-4; D unclear. This CDR3 region has 12 residues.

A few counts support this clonotype. The gene calls are TRBV5-3 and TRBJ2-3, with D hard to call. TRBV5-3 is labeled an ORF, and its function is uncertain. Trimming took off 4 bases at V and 6 bases at J, with 15 bases between the two ends. The CDR3 has 14 amino acids. CDR3 nucleotides: TGTGCCAGAAGCCGTCGGGCGGTCGGGGATACGCAGTATTTT. Protein: CARSRRAVGDTQYF.

The gene calls are TRBV6-1 and TRBJ1-6; 7 bases agree with TRBD1. Germline values: CDR1 MNHNS, CDR2 SASEGT. V trimming: 3 bases; J trimming: 15 bases; junction bases outside the gene matches: 2. The CDR3 runs to 11 residues. The CDR3 DNA reads as TGTGCCAGCAGTGAGAGGGGGCTCCTCCACTTT. Its protein is CASSERGLLHF.

This clonotype was detected many times. This rearrangement joins TRBV29-1 to TRBJ2-3, with D hard to call. Per germline, CDR1 SQVTM and CDR2 ANQGSEA. The CDR3 sequence is 11 residues long. Trimming removed 7 bases at V and 2 bases at J, with 7 bases between. The CDR3 DNA follows: TGCAGCGCCCTCGACACAGATACGCAGTATTTT. This gives the protein CSALDTDTQYF.

This clonotype was counted at least ten times. This chain links TRBV11-2 with TRBJ2-3; no clear D. Between the trimmed V and J ends, which lost 1 base and 10 bases, there was a span of 6 bases. CDR1 is SGHAT and CDR2 is FQNNGV in the germline V gene. This CDR3 is built from 11 residues. CDR3 sequence reads: CASSLVGAQYF. In nucleotides, the CDR3 is TGTGCCAGCAGCTTAGTCGGAGCGCAGTATTTT.

This clonotype was observed once. This may be a read error, as it is one base from a much larger clone. CDR3 nucleotide sequence: TGTGCCACCAGCAGGCCCCGAGGTGAAGACGAGCAGTGCTTC. Protein product: CATSRPRGEDEQCF. The rearrangement uses TRBV15 and TRBJ2-7; D gene unclear. The CDR3 contains 14 residues. Germline CDR1 LNHNV, CDR2 YYDKDF (reference sequence).

In this sample, this clonotype turned up once. Being one base from a much bigger clone, this may be a read error. J is TRBJ2-3 and V is TRBV5-1, with 14 bases that match TRBD2. The CDR3 runs 17 residues. Germline CDR1 reads SGHRS; CDR2 reads YFSETQ. The junction had 14 bases not matched to a gene; V was cut back by 3 bases and J by 11 bases. CDR3 coding DNA: TGCGCCAGCAGCTCGGGACTAGCGGGAGACCTCTCCCGTATGCAGTATTTT. Translating gives CASSSGLAGDLSRMQYF.

This clonotype was seen more than once but under ten times. The chain recombines TRBV12-3 or TRBV12-4 with TRBJ2-2, with D tentatively TRBD2 (5 bases). V lost 2 bases and J lost 6, with 22 bases in between. The CDR3 runs to 18 residues. CDR3 residues: CASSLLALGSWLAGELFF. The CDR3 nucleotides are TGTGCCAGCAGTTTATTGGCTTTGGGGAGTTGGCTCGCCGGGGAGCTGTTTTTT.

The table lists this clonotype with a count of one. A much larger clone differs by one base, so this may be a read error. The DNA for the CDR3 is TGTGCCAGCAGCTTAAGGATGGTAGTAGGTAGTGAGCAGTTCTTC. Translating gives CASSLRMVVGSEQFF. J is TRBJ2-1 and V is TRBV13; D unresolved. Germline CDR1 PRHDT, CDR2 FYEKMQ (reference sequence). This CDR3 has 15 residues. V dropped 2 bases and J dropped 9 bases, with 17 bases sitting between them.

This clonotype was detected many times. The chain links TRBV29-1 to TRBJ1-1; 9 bases agree with TRBD1. This CDR3 comprises 13 residues. Germline V lookup: CDR1 SQVTM, CDR2 ANQGSEA. The trim removed 6 bases at V and 7 bases at J, leaving 9 bases unmatched. CDR3 region: CSVRTGVKVEAFF. CDR3 in DNA: TGCAGCGTAAGGACAGGGGTAAAGGTTGAAGCTTTCTTT.

The gene calls are TRBV20-1 and TRBJ1-5, with a tentative D call TRBD1 (5 bases). Germline lookup yields CDR1 DFQATT and CDR2 SNEGSKA (reference sequence). Trimming pared 2 bases from V and 4 bases from J, leaving 18 bases between. The CDR3 runs to 16 residues. The CDR3 reads CSARRYATDLNQPQHF. The DNA for the CDR3 is TGCAGTGCTAGAAGATACGCGACAGATCTAAATCAGCCCCAGCATTTT.

This clonotype was counted a few times. The rearrangement joins TRBV7-2 to TRBJ1-4; 8 nucleotides line up with TRBD1. The CDR3 totals 15 residues. Germline CDR1 SGHTA, CDR2 FQGNSA. The V and J ends lost 5 bases and 7 bases, in that order; junction bases with no gene match: 9. CDR3 sequence: CASSPDRGRREKLFF. In DNA, the CDR3 is TGTGCCAGCAGCCCAGACAGGGGACGTCGTGAAAAACTGTTTTTT. Variable domain in full (rest from reference TRBV7-2 and TRBJ1-4): GAGVSQSPSNKVTEKGKDVELRCDPISGHTALYWYRQSLGQGLEFLIYFQGNSAPDKSGLPSDRFSAERTGGSVSTLTIQRTQQEDSAVYLCASSPDRGRREKLFFGSGTQLSVL.

The rearrangement joins TRBV21-1 to TRBJ2-5; the D segment call TRBD1 is taken from the table without a DNA check. TRBV21-1 is flagged as a pseudogene. The CDR3 extends over 15 amino acids. The CDR3 protein is CASSLTDRGHETQYF. Here the CDR3 DNA reads TGTGCCAGCAGCCTAACGGACAGGGGGCACGAGACCCAGTACTTC.